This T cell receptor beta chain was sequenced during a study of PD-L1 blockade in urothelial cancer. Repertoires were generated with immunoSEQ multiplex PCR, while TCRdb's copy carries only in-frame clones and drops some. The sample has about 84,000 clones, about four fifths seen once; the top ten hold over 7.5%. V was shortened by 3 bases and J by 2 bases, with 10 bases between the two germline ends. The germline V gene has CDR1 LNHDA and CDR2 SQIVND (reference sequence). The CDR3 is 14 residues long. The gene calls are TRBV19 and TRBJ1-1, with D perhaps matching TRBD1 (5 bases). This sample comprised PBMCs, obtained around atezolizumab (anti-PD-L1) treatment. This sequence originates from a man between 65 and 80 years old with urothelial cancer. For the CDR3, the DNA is TGTGCCAGTAGTATGGGCAGGGATAACACTGAAGCTTTCTTT. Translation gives CASSMGRDNTEAFF.